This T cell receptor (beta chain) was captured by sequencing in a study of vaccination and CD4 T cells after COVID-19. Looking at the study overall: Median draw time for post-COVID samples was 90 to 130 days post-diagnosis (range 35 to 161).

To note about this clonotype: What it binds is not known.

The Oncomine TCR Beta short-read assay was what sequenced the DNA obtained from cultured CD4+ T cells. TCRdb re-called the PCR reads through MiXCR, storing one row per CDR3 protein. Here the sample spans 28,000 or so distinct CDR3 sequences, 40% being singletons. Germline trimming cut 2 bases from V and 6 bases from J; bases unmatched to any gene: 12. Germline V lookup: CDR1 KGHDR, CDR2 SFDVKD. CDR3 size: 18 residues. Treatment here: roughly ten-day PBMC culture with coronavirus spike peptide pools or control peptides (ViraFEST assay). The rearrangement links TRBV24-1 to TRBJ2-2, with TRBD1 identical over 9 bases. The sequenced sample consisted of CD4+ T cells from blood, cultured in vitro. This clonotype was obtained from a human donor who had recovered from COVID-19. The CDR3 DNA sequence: TGTGCCACCAGTGATTCGCGGCGGGGACAGGGTGGATCCGGGGAGCTGTTTTTT. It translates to CATSDSRRGQGGSGELFF.